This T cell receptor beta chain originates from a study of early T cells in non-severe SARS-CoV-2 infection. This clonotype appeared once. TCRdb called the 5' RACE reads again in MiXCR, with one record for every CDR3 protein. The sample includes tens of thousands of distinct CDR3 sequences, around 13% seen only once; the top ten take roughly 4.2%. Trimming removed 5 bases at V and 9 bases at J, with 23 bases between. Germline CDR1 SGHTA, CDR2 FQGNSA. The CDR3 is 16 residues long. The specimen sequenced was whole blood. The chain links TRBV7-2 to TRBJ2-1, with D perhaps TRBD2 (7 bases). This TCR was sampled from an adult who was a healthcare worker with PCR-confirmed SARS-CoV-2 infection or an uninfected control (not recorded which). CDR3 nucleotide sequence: TGTGCCAGCAGCCCCCTAGGGGGGGTAGGGAGGGGTGAGCAGTTCTTC. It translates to CASSPLGGVGRGEQFF.